What follows is one TCR beta chain and its context. The antigen remains undetermined. The germline V gene encodes CDR1 SGDLS and CDR2 YYNGEE. The trim removed 3 bases at V and 6 bases at J, leaving 4 bases unmatched. The CDR3 has 13 residues. TCRdb's table, derived via immunoSEQ multiplex PCR, lists solely in-frame clones and lacks some. The profile shows tens of thousands of clones, around 85% of them singletons. The sample originates from a study of OX40 agonist ivuxolimab in advanced cancers. Study details: A mean age of approximately 58 years, range roughly 23 to 85, was recorded, and approximately 85% were male.

Findings and limits, study-wide: Dose levels from 0.1 to 3.0 mg/kg saw CD4+ and CD8+ blood T cells expand clonally by week 6. Researchers report that CD8+ T cells had, on average, more expanded clones than CD4+. In the expanded peripheral T cells, antigen specificity was never determined.

V gene TRBV9 combines with J gene TRBJ2-3, with TRBD2 matching 7 bases. The material was CD4+ or CD8+ T cells sorted from blood, obtained in a trial of the OX40 agonist ivuxolimab. The source is an adult with an advanced solid tumor such as melanoma, head and neck, liver or kidney cancer. CDR3 region: CASSAAGGDTQYF. CDR3 sequence (DNA): TGTGCCAGCAGCGCGGCCGGGGGGGATACGCAGTATTTT.